One T cell receptor (beta chain) is described in this entry. This entry comes from a study of blood T cell repertoires in COVID-19. Study context: Sources were T cells, B-cell-depleted T cells, or PBMCs; the material itself was cDNA or gDNA.

The CDR3 extends over 11 amino acids. CDR1 DFQATT and CDR2 SNEGSKA come from the germline V gene (reference sequence). V trimming: 5 bases; J trimming: 4 bases; junction bases outside the gene matches: 0. Libraries were prepared by immunoSEQ multiplex PCR; TCRdb keeps only in-frame clonotypes and omits some of them. This table holds tens of thousands of clones, roughly 87% found once. The gene calls are TRBV20-1 and TRBJ1-2; 8 nucleotides match TRBD1. The material sequenced was peripheral blood. The clonotype comes from a woman in her fifties or sixties in a cohort sampled during active COVID-19. The CDR3: CSAGTGYGYTF. The CDR3 region has the DNA TGCAGTGCTGGGACAGGCTATGGCTACACCTTC.